The 22 T cell receptor beta chains reported below all come from one sample, sequenced in a study of T-cell memory formation after mild COVID-19 (dated by TCRdb to the early 2020s). The library was prepared using 5' RACE. Sequenced using an Illumina NovaSeq 6000. In-frame beta chains were kept once TCRdb had trimmed the public reads at Q25 with fastp and called clones with MiXCR. Rows with one shared CDR3 protein collapse into an entry with the most common genes and DNA. The sample table shows around 530,000 distinct CDR3 sequences, and about 22% are seen once. In total, the top ten clones hold under 8.5% of the sample. The sequenced material came from PBMCs or a T cell subset sorted from them (not recorded which). The receptors come from an adult woman who had mild COVID-19 (a few samples of this study predate the infection). The sample titles of this study are shuffled in the database, so cell type and time point are left out; the donor was told from shared clones.

The chain has TRBV6-2 or TRBV6-3 and TRBJ2-1; TRBD1 agrees at 7 bases. Per the germline V gene, CDR1 is MNHEY and CDR2 is SVGEGT. The CDR3 runs to 17 residues. Trimming removed 6 bases from V and 0 bases from J; junction bases left unmatched: 11. The CDR3 region has the DNA TGTGCCAGCAGCTACCCGCCGGACAGGAGCTCCTACAATGAGCAGTTCTTC. Its translation is CASSYPPDRSSYNEQFF.

The V gene is TRBV15, the J gene TRBJ2-7; unclear D gene. Looked up from germline, CDR1 is LNHNV and CDR2 is YYDKDF (reference sequence). The CDR3 sequence is 14 residues long. V lost 3 bases, J lost 2 bases, and 11 bases lay in between. CDR3 nucleotide sequence: TGTGCCACCAGCAGGACCCGCGGTACCTACGAGCAGTACTTC. This codes for CATSRTRGTYEQYF. Full variable domain (missing parts from reference TRBV15 and TRBJ2-7): DAMVIQNPRYQVTQFGKPVTLSCSQTLNHNVMYWYQQKSSQAPKLLFHYYDKDFNNEADTPDNFQSRRPNTSFCFLDIRSPGLGDTAMYLCATSRTRGTYEQYFGPGTRLTVT.

This clonotype was counted between two and nine times. As DNA, the CDR3 is TGTGCCTGGAGCCCTGAAGGGGGCTCATACGAGCAGTACTTC. Protein: CAWSPEGGSYEQYF. This chain links TRBV30 with TRBJ2-7, with 7 bases that match TRBD1. Germline CDR1 and CDR2: GTSNPN and SVGIG (reference sequence). The CDR3 contains 14 residues. The junction had 9 bases not matched to a gene; V was cut back by 3 bases and J by 4 bases. The full variable domain, rest sourced from reference TRBV30 and TRBJ2-7, is SQTIHQWPATLVQPVGSPLSLECTVEGTSNPNLYWYRQAAGRGLQLLFYSVGIGQISSEVPQNLSASRPQDRQFILSSKKLLLSDSGFYLCAWSPEGGSYEQYFGPGTRLTVT.

This clonotype was picked up a small number of times. The rearrangement joins TRBV24-1 to TRBJ2-1; tentatively, D is TRBD2 (6 bases). From germline, CDR1 is KGHDR and CDR2 SFDVKD. V shed 5 bases and J shed 8 bases, with 15 bases lying between them. The CDR3 covers 14 residues. In DNA form, the CDR3 reads TGTGCCACCAGTGCTGGAGGGAACGTCTATGAGCAGTTCTTC. As protein: CATSAGGNVYEQFF.

This chain uses TRBV7-2 with TRBJ2-1; D possibly corresponds to TRBD1 (6 bases). This CDR3 comprises 14 residues. The germline V and J ends were trimmed by 3 bases and 6 bases, with 12 bases remaining between them. From germline, CDR1 is SGHTA and CDR2 FQGNSA. The CDR3 nucleotides read TGTGCCAGCAGCTTGGATACAGGGTCCAATGAGCAGTTCTTC. This codes for CASSLDTGSNEQFF.

The chain couples TRBV5-6 to TRBJ2-2, with no clear D. V shed 4 bases and J shed 5 bases, with 18 bases lying between them. Germline CDR1 SGHDT, CDR2 YYEEEE. The CDR3 contains 16 residues. The chain's CDR3 is CASSIGPSRETGELFF. The CDR3 region has the DNA TGTGCCAGCAGCATCGGACCTAGTAGAGAGACCGGGGAGCTGTTTTTT. The full variable domain, completed using reference TRBV5-6 and TRBJ2-2, is DAGVTQSPTHLIKTRGQQVTLRCSPKSGHDTVSWYQQALGQGPQFIFQYYEEEERQRGNFPDRFSGHQFPNYSSELNVNALLLGDSALYLCASSIGPSRETGELFFGEGSRLTVL.

V is TRBV6-6 and J is TRBJ1-4; 7 nucleotides line up with TRBD1. CDR3 length equals 18 residues. The V gene's germline CDR1 is MNHNY and CDR2 SVGAGI (reference sequence). The trim removed 0 bases at V and 0 bases at J, leaving 7 bases unmatched. CDR3 DNA sequence: TGTGCCAGCAGTTACTCACAGACAGGGACCTCAACTAATGAAAAACTGTTTTTT. This codes for CASSYSQTGTSTNEKLFF.

The chain combines TRBV5-1 with TRBJ2-7, with 12 nucleotides matching TRBD2. V shed 4 bases, J shed 5 bases, and the junction held 13 bases outside the gene matches. Germline CDR1 is SGHRS and CDR2 is YFSETQ. The CDR3 sequence is 17 residues long. DNA for the CDR3: TGCGCCAGCAGCCTCGCTAGCGGGAGGGGCCTGCGGAACGAGCAGTACTTC. This translates into CASSLASGRGLRNEQYF.

V is TRBV29-1 and J is TRBJ2-5, with a possible D match to TRBD1 (5 bases). The CDR3 length is 13 residues. Trimming stripped 7 bases from V and 5 bases from J, with 17 bases between. In germline, CDR1 is SQVTM, CDR2 ANQGSEA. This CDR3 is CSAGLGLLETQYF. In DNA, the CDR3 is TGCAGCGCCGGTCTGGGGCTTTTGGAGACCCAGTACTTC.

In its sample, this clonotype was seen a few times. The chain links TRBV27 to TRBJ1-2; D call uncertain. Trimming took off 5 bases at V and 4 bases at J, with 14 bases between the two ends. Germline loops: CDR1 MNHEY, CDR2 SMNVEV (reference sequence). The CDR3 length is 14 residues. The CDR3 DNA is TGTGCCAGCAGTCCCCGGACGGACTTCTATGGCTACACCTTC. This codes for CASSPRTDFYGYTF.

The chain recombines TRBV5-4 with TRBJ2-7; 8 nucleotides line up with TRBD2. This CDR3 is 15 amino acids long. The V and J ends lost 1 base and 5 bases, in that order; junction bases with no gene match: 8. Germline loops: CDR1 SGHNT, CDR2 YYREEE (reference sequence). The CDR3 loop reads CASSLIAGGSDEQYF. The CDR3 DNA sequence: TGTGCCAGCAGCTTGATCGCGGGGGGCTCGGACGAGCAGTACTTC.

J is TRBJ2-3 and V is TRBV20-1, with a possible D match to TRBD2 (5 bases). V shed 6 bases and J shed 2 bases, with 15 bases lying between them. This CDR3 spans 14 amino acids. The V gene's germline CDR1 is DFQATT and CDR2 SNEGSKA (reference sequence). The CDR3 DNA reads as TGCAGTGCCCCTGATCTCGGGAACACAGATACGCAGTATTTT. Its protein product is CSAPDLGNTDTQYF.

This clonotype has just a few counts. V is TRBV24-1 and J is TRBJ2-1; 11 positions match TRBD2. The CDR3 has 19 residues. With V trimmed by 4 bases and J by 4 bases, 14 bases remained unmatched. Per the germline V gene, CDR1 is KGHDR and CDR2 is SFDVKD. For the CDR3, the DNA is TGTGCCACCAGTGACCCCCTCTCCGGGACTAGCGGTACTTACAATGAGCAGTTCTTC. Translated: CATSDPLSGTSGTYNEQFF.

This clonotype showed up just a few times. This rearrangement joins TRBV30 to TRBJ2-7; 7 positions agree with TRBD1. The V gene's germline CDR1 is GTSNPN and CDR2 SVGIG (reference sequence). The V and J ends lost 0 bases and 10 bases, in that order; junction bases with no gene match: 9. There are 13 residues in the CDR3. The CDR3 region has the DNA TGTGCCTGGAGTGTACAGGGGAATTTGGGACAGTACTTC. Protein product: CAWSVQGNLGQYF.

This clonotype has just a few counts. One base away lies a much larger clone, so this may be a sequencing read error. The chain has TRBV7-2 and TRBJ2-1, with TRBD2 matching 12 bases. CDR3 size: 15 residues. CDR1 and CDR2 from the germline V gene are SGHTA and FQGNSA. The J segment lost 5 bases and the V segment lost 5 bases, leaving 4 bases of the junction unmatched. CDR3: CASSPGLAGNNEQFF. The CDR3 nucleotides are TGTGCCAGCAGCCCCGGACTAGCGGGGAACAATGAGCAGTTCTTC.

This clonotype was picked up a small number of times. This sequence joins TRBV4-1 and TRBJ2-7; no reliable D call. Germline CDR1 and CDR2: MGHRA and YSYEKL. V was trimmed by 0 bases and J by 3 bases, leaving 6 bases between them. The CDR3 loop spans 13 amino acids. CDR3 amino acids: CASSQEPGYEQYF. Here the CDR3 DNA reads TGCGCCAGCAGCCAAGAGCCGGGCTACGAGCAGTACTTC.

V usage is TRBV4-1 and J usage is TRBJ1-1; D ambiguous. CDR1 is MGHRA, CDR2 YSYEKL, per germline. The V and J ends lost 0 bases and 2 bases respectively, with 10 bases between them. The CDR3 consists of 15 residues. The CDR3 region has the DNA TGCGCCAGCAGCCAAGATATCCCCCTAAACACTGAAGCTTTCTTT. This translates into CASSQDIPLNTEAFF.

In its sample, this clonotype was seen a few times. The chain couples TRBV6-5 to TRBJ2-3; 8 positions agree with TRBD2. The trim removed 2 bases at V and 2 bases at J, leaving 6 bases unmatched. The CDR3 is 16 amino acids. From germline, CDR1 is MNHEY and CDR2 SVGAGI. CDR3 amino acids: CASSYKASGPTDTQYF. CDR3 DNA: TGTGCCAGCAGTTACAAGGCTAGCGGGCCCACAGATACGCAGTATTTT.

The sample holds a few counts of this clonotype. The chain employs TRBV7-9 and TRBJ2-7, with 9 bases identical to TRBD2. CDR3 length: 20 residues. Unmatched junction bases numbered 19, after V lost 4 bases and J lost 0 bases. Germline V gene sequence: CDR1 SEHNR, CDR2 FQNEAQ (reference sequence). The CDR3 region is CASSSLGRLAAPRGSYEQYF. Written as DNA, the CDR3 is TGTGCCAGCAGCTCCCTAGGGAGACTAGCGGCCCCGAGAGGCTCCTACGAGCAGTACTTC.

In DNA form, the CDR3 reads TGTGCCTTAAAGCGGGAGGGGACAGATACGCAGTATTTT. Protein product: CALKREGTDTQYF. The chain links TRBV6-5 to TRBJ2-3, with TRBD2 matching over 10 bases. This CDR3 comprises 13 residues. Germline CDR1 reads MNHEY; CDR2 reads SVGAGI. With 11 bases clipped from V and 3 bases from J, the junction kept 5 bases outside the gene matches.

Concerning this clonotype: A read error may account for a junction end that differs from germline. The gene calls are TRBV20-1 and TRBJ2-7; D tentatively reads TRBD1 or TRBD2 (5 bases each). The CDR3 has 14 residues. Germline loops: CDR1 DFQATT, CDR2 SNEGSKA (reference sequence). This CDR3 is CSARGRDGTYEQYF. The CDR3, as DNA: TGCAGTGCGAGAGGCAGGGACGGGACCTACGAGCAGTACTTC.

This chain joins TRBV7-6 and TRBJ2-5, with D unclear. The length of the CDR3 is 15 residues. Germline CDR1 SGHVS, CDR2 FNYEAQ. V lost 5 bases and J lost 5, with 18 bases in between. In DNA, the CDR3 is TGTGCCAGCAGCAAATGGACCTCGGTGGGGGAGACCCAGTACTTC. Amino acid sequence: CASSKWTSVGETQYF. Complete variable domain (other parts from reference TRBV7-6 and TRBJ2-5): GAGVSQSPRYKVTKRGQDVALRCDPISGHVSLYWYRQALGQGPEFLTYFNYEAQQDKSGLPNDRFSAERPEGSISTLTIQRTEQRDSAMYRCASSKWTSVGETQYFGPGTRLLVL.